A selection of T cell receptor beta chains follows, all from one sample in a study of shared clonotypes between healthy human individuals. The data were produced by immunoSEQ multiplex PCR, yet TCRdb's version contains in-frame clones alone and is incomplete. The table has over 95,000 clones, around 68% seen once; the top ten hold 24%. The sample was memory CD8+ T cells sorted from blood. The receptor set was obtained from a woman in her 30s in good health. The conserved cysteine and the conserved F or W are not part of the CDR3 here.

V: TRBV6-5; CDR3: ASSTGPASRGYT
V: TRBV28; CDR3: ASSLRDFGGANVLT
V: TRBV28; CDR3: ASSGNKGHGYT
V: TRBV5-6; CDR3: ASSLGGNGYT
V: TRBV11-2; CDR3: ASSQADYGYT
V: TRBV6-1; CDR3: ASSGTETNTEAF
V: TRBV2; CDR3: ASSEAVDYEQY
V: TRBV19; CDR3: ASTPDRDTEAF
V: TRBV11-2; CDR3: ASSLGVRTEAF
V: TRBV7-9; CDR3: ASSSEGAYEQY
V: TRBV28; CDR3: ASSYFYGYT
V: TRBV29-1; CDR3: SVDGQPYGYT
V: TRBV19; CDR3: ASSIALGAEQY
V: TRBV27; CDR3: ASSPGGAGETQY
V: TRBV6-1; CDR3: ASTPETSPLYEQF
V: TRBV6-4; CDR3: ASSDSSGSGELF
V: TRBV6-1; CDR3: ASSEAEVYAEGYT
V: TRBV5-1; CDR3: ASSTLPRGPNTEAF
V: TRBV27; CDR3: ASSPGVAGHTGELF
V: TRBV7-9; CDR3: ASSPRWLNSGNTIY
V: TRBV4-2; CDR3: ASSPDPQETQY
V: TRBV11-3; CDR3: ASSRDDYEQY
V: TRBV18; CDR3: ASSPMGNGGYEQY
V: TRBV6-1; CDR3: ASSDSVDEQY
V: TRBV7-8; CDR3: ASIAGTGVYGYT
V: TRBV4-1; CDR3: ASSQDGTDIPYNEQF
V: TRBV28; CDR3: ASSSTGSLTDTQY
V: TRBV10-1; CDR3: ASSVGHPYEQY
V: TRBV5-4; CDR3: ASSSPAGADTQY
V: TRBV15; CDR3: ATSRGKDLGFTDTQY
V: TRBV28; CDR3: ASSPGPTRDQPQH
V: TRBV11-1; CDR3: ASSLAENTEAF
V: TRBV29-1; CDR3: SVEGDRSYEQY
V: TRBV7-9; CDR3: ASSRVPNEQF
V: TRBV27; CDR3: ASSFAGTNEQF
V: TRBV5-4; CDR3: ASSTVYEQY
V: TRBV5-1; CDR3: ASSSQGNYNEQY
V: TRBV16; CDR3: ASSQGYEQY
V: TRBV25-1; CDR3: ASSDASTGETQY
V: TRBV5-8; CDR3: ASSAGQIYSNQPQH
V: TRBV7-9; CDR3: ASSPGETSN
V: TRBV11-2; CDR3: ASSLPEYEQY
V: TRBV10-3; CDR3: ATSQGPGLAGVYEQY
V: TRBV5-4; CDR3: ASSFFGGVETQY
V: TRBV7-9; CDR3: ASSPLAESGYT
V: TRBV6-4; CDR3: ASSGASGRYNEQF
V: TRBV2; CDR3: ASSQGFAYEQY
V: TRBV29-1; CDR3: SATSQTVNGYT
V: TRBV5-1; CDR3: ASSPPSYEQY
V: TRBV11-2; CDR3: ASSLRAGAFNEQY
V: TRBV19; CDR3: ASSNLGDTQY
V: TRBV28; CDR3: ASSLPLYRTGIDLGELF
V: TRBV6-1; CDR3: ASAVLGGDGYT
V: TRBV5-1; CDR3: ASSDPRGLLYEQY
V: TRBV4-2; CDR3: ASSPTLLEYNEQF
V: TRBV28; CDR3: ASSTYREEANYGYT
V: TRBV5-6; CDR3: ASSLGSGDTQY